The entry below describes one TCR beta chain. In the original workflow: Nucleated cell counts were estimated from reference gene primer amplification. The table came from immunoSEQ multiplex PCR; TCRdb's copy has only in-frame clones and leaves some out. V and J calls plus clone size are reproduced from that table; the DNA served to infer D and trimming. The sample consists of tens of thousands of clones, 86% of them appearing once. The data belong to a study of blood T cell repertoires in COVID-19. About the study: The United States, Italy and Spain were the sources of the acute and convalescent COVID-19 samples. In each case, the material was cDNA or gDNA derived from T cells, B-cell-depleted T cells, or PBMCs.

CDR1 and CDR2 from the germline V gene are SEHNR and FQNEAQ (reference sequence). The CDR3 has 14 residues. Trimming left V 2 bases short and J 4 bases short, with 8 bases between. The chain uses TRBV7-9 and TRBJ1-4; D ambiguous. The sequenced material came from peripheral blood. This sequence was found in an elderly woman in a cohort sampled during active or convalescent COVID-19. The CDR3 loop is CASSLWGDNEKLFF. The CDR3 nucleotides read TGTGCCAGCAGCTTATGGGGAGATAATGAAAAACTGTTTTTT. Variable domain in full (rest from reference TRBV7-9 and TRBJ1-4): DTGVSQNPRHKITKRGQNVTFRCDPISEHNRLYWYRQTLGQGPEFLTYFQNEAQLEKSRLLSDRFSAERPKGSFSTLEIQRTEQGDSAMYLCASSLWGDNEKLFFGSGTQLSVL.